Listed below are T cell receptor beta chains from one sample, sequenced in a study of blood T cell repertoires in COVID-19. Assay used: immunoSEQ multiplex PCR; TCRdb lists only in-frame clones, some missing. The profile covers about 170,000 clones, with just over 90% appearing a single time and about 4.9% taken by the ten largest. The sample comprised peripheral blood. Receptor source: a man younger than 30 with COVID-19, enrolled during active disease. Each CDR3 is given with its conserved first and last residue. The D gene is left open where the match is weak. Rows may omit the clone size; those that give it use once, few, many or a size class.

>TRBJ2-7|-|TRBV11-2|-
CASSLATQSFSYEQYF
TGTGCCAGCAGCTTAGCCACCCAGTCATTTTCCTACGAGCAGTACTTC
>TRBJ2-7|TRBD2|TRBV14|few
CASSQDRVTSAYEQYF
TGTGCCAGCAGCCAAGATCGAGTGACTAGCGCCTACGAGCAGTACTTC
>TRBJ1-2|-|TRBV28|-
CASSLRRGGYGYTF
TGTGCCAGCAGTTTAAGGCGGGGGGGGTATGGCTACACCTTC
>TRBJ2-4|TRBD1|TRBV29-1|-
CSVWDSYKNIQYF
TGCAGCGTTTGGGACAGTTACAAAAACATTCAGTACTTC
>TRBJ1-5|-|TRBV10-3|-
CAISGGRAGSNQPQHF
TGTGCCATCAGTGGAGGTAGGGCAGGGAGCAATCAGCCCCAGCATTTT
>TRBJ1-2|-|TRBV6-6|-
CASTTAGANGYTF
TGTGCCAGCACCACGGCGGGGGCGAATGGCTACACCTTC
>TRBJ1-1|TRBD1|TRBV25-1|-
CASSGPGQGITEAFF
TGTGCCAGCAGTGGCCCGGGACAGGGGATCACTGAAGCTTTCTTT
>TRBJ2-1|TRBD1|TRBV10-3|once
CAISERDSHNNEQFF
TGTGCCATCAGCGAAAGGGACAGCCACAACAATGAGCAGTTCTTC
>TRBJ1-1|-|TRBV6-5|-
CASSYSGAGVWAAFF
TGTGCCAGCAGTTACTCGGGGGCAGGGGTTTGGGCAGCTTTCTTT
>TRBJ1-3|-|TRBV19|-
CASSISAAGNTIYF
TGTGCCAGTAGTATATCAGCGGCTGGAAACACCATATATTTT
>TRBJ2-3|TRBD2|TRBV3-1/TRBV3-2|-
CASSQVRAGSTDTQYF
TGTGCCAGCAGCCAAGTAAGAGCGGGAAGCACAGATACGCAGTATTTT
>TRBJ2-1|-|TRBV2|-
CASKGRGAEQFF
TGTGCCAGCAAGGGACGGGGGGCGGAGCAGTTCTTC
>TRBJ1-2|-|TRBV9|-
CASSVGAGAQIGYTF
TGTGCCAGCAGCGTGGGAGCGGGGGCGCAGATCGGCTACACCTTC
>TRBJ2-7|TRBD2|TRBV5-1|-
CASRAGGPRDEQYF
TGCGCCAGCAGAGCGGGAGGGCCGCGGGACGAGCAGTACTTC
>TRBJ2-4|-|TRBV28|-
CASSLGQNIQYF
TGTGCCAGCAGTTTGGGGCAAAACATTCAGTACTTC
>TRBJ1-6|-|TRBV15|-
CATSRGLRDSPLHF
TGTGCCACCAGCAGGGGACTTAGGGATTCACCCCTCCACTTT
>TRBJ2-1|-|TRBV5-4|-
CASSHGGGAPVDEQFF
TGTGCCAGCAGCCATGGTGGGGGGGCTCCAGTAGATGAGCAGTTCTTC
>TRBJ2-1|TRBD2|TRBV11-2|once
CASSSGLADYNEQFF
TGTGCCAGCAGCTCAGGACTAGCGGATTACAATGAGCAGTTCTTC
>TRBJ1-1|TRBD1|TRBV15|-
CATSTPYGQGNEAFF
TGTGCCACCAGCACCCCCTACGGACAGGGGAATGAAGCTTTCTTT
>TRBJ2-1|TRBD2|TRBV2|-
CATLPQLAGELDEQFF
TGTGCCACCCTACCCCAACTAGCGGGAGAATTGGATGAGCAGTTCTTC
>TRBJ2-1|TRBD2|TRBV7-8|once
CASSLRRWVREESYNEQFF
TGTGCCAGCAGCTTAAGGAGGTGGGTGCGGGAGGAATCCTACAATGAGCAGTTCTTC
>TRBJ1-5|TRBD1|TRBV5-5|-
CASSLVTGGPPQHF
TGTGCCAGCAGCTTGGTGACAGGGGGTCCGCCCCAGCATTTT
>TRBJ2-5|-|TRBV14|-
CASSPAARGPGETQYF
TGTGCCAGCAGCCCCGCCGCACGGGGTCCCGGGGAGACCCAGTACTTC
>TRBJ2-1|-|TRBV6-6|-
CASSPGFEQFF
TGTGCCAGCAGTCCAGGGTTTGAGCAGTTCTTC
>TRBJ2-5|-|TRBV6-2/TRBV6-3|-
CASSYIAREVTETQYF
TGTGCCAGCAGTTATATAGCCAGGGAAGTAACAGAGACCCAGTACTTC
>TRBJ1-1|-|TRBV19|few
CATREGGTEAFF
TGTGCCACCCGGGAAGGGGGCACTGAAGCTTTCTTT
>TRBJ1-1|-|TRBV27|-
CATLDKPGQKNTEAFF
TGTGCCACCCTCGACAAACCGGGACAAAAGAACACTGAAGCTTTCTTT
>TRBJ1-1|TRBD1|TRBV5-8|-
CASSSGQGRTEAFF
TGTGCCAGCAGCTCCGGACAGGGGAGGACTGAAGCTTTCTTT
>TRBJ2-5|-|TRBV19|-
CASSTSHTQGSGETQYF
TGTGCCAGTAGTACGTCACACACTCAGGGGAGTGGTGAGACCCAGTACTTC
>TRBJ2-7|TRBD1|TRBV18|once
CASSPPGQYYEQYF
TGTGCCAGCTCTCCTCCGGGACAGTACTACGAGCAGTACTTC
>TRBJ2-7|-|TRBV6-1|-
CASSLTYEQYF
TGTGCCAGCAGTTTAACCTACGAGCAGTACTTC
>TRBJ2-1|-|TRBV15|-
CATTRRTATYNEQFF
TGTGCCACCACCCGGAGGACAGCTACCTACAATGAGCAGTTCTTC
>TRBJ2-1|TRBD2|TRBV9|-
CASSVDLAGINEQFF
TGTGCCAGCAGCGTAGACCTAGCGGGGATCAATGAGCAGTTCTTC
>TRBJ1-2|-|TRBV14|-
CASSKNRVSGYTF
TGTGCCAGCAGCAAAAACAGGGTCAGCGGCTACACCTTC
>TRBJ2-1|TRBD2|TRBV4-3|once
CASSRSRGEINEQFF
TGCGCCAGCAGCCGGTCCCGGGGGGAAATCAATGAGCAGTTCTTC
>TRBJ2-3|-|TRBV12-5|-
CASGLAALGGGTDTQYF
TGTGCTAGTGGTTTGGCCGCCCTGGGGGGTGGCACAGATACGCAGTATTTT
>TRBJ2-5|TRBD1|TRBV28|-
CASRYRGERETQYF
TGTGCCAGCAGGTACAGGGGGGAGCGGGAGACCCAGTACTTC
>TRBJ2-3|-|TRBV15|-
CATSRSINRQPSTDTQYF
TGTGCCACCAGCAGATCCATAAACCGACAGCCAAGCACAGATACGCAGTATTTT
>TRBJ2-1|TRBD2|TRBV5-1|-
CASSLDTAGESYNEQFF
TGCGCCAGCAGCTTGGATACAGCGGGAGAATCCTACAATGAGCAGTTCTTC
>TRBJ2-3|-|TRBV2|-
CASSDWDNPRTDTQYF
TGTGCCAGCAGTGACTGGGACAACCCACGCACAGATACGCAGTATTTT
>TRBJ1-2|-|TRBV2|-
CASSESPPWYGYTF
TGTGCCAGCAGTGAAAGCCCACCTTGGTATGGCTACACCTTC
>TRBJ2-7|TRBD1|TRBV5-1|-
CASSLGGQGASYEQYF
TGCGCCAGCAGCTTGGGCGGACAGGGGGCTTCATACGAGCAGTACTTC